This is a list of T cell receptor beta chains from one sample in a study of CD8 T cells in Susac syndrome. Each CDR3 protein is one row after TCRdb ran MiXCR on the immunoSEQ multiplex PCR reads. The sample lists about 430,000 distinct CDR3 sequences; 85% were seen once. The sample comprised CD8+ T cells from PBMCs. These receptors came from a human donor with multiple sclerosis. The CDR3 runs from the conserved cysteine through the conserved F or W. Fields, in order: V gene, D gene, clone size, J gene, CDR3 protein, CDR3 DNA. A D gene is named only where the DNA matches it firmly. Clone size is stated in some rows and not others, as once, few, many or a class when expanded.

>TRBV14|-|-|TRBJ2-7
CASSQGIRKYEQYF
TGTGCCAGCAGCCAAGGTATCAGGAAATACGAGCAGTACTTC
>TRBV5-1|TRBD1|-|TRBJ1-1
CASSDGQGAAEAFF
TGCGCCAGCAGCGACGGACAGGGGGCCGCTGAAGCTTTCTTT
>TRBV7-9|-|-|TRBJ1-3
CASSLAELLEFSGNTIYF
TGTGCCAGCAGCTTAGCGGAGCTTTTGGAGTTCTCTGGAAACACCATATATTTT
>TRBV7-9|TRBD1|-|TRBJ2-1
CASSQTGGGEQFF
TGTGCCAGCAGCCAGACAGGGGGCGGTGAGCAGTTCTTC
>TRBV24-1|-|-|TRBJ2-7
CATSGIDSGEQYF
TGTGCCACCAGTGGAATCGACAGTGGGGAGCAGTACTTC
>TRBV11-2|-|-|TRBJ1-1
CASSLDHFGGTNTEAFF
TGTGCCAGCAGCTTAGATCACTTCGGTGGAACGAACACTGAAGCTTTCTTT
>TRBV27|-|-|TRBJ1-5
CASSLAPDGKNQPQHF
TGTGCCAGCAGTCTCGCCCCGGACGGGAAAAATCAGCCCCAGCATTTT
>TRBV20-1|-|-|TRBJ2-2
CSARSGAASGELFF
TGCAGTGCCCGTAGCGGTGCGGCTTCCGGGGAGCTGTTTTTT
>TRBV12-3/TRBV12-4|-|-|TRBJ2-3
CANTAHTDTQYF
TGTGCCAACACCGCCCACACAGATACGCAGTATTTT
>TRBV5-1|TRBD1|few|TRBJ2-7
CASSWTGQGYEQYF
TGCGCCAGCAGCTGGACGGGACAGGGGTACGAGCAGTACTTC
>TRBV14|TRBD2|once|TRBJ2-5
CASSHILAGGWRETQYF
TGTGCCAGCAGCCATATACTAGCGGGAGGATGGAGAGAGACCCAGTACTTC
>TRBV4-1|-|-|TRBJ2-2
CASSQLVPGAGELFF
TGCGCCAGCAGCCAACTCGTGCCGGGGGCCGGGGAGCTGTTTTTT
>TRBV3-1|-|-|TRBJ1-1
CASSQDRERTEAFF
TGTGCCAGCAGCCAAGACAGGGAGAGGACTGAAGCTTTCTTT
>TRBV4-1|-|once|TRBJ2-2
CASRQGRAGELFF
TGCGCCAGCAGACAGGGAAGGGCCGGGGAGCTGTTTTTT
>TRBV6-1|-|-|TRBJ1-5
CASSELKEVYNQPQHF
TGTGCCAGCAGTGAACTTAAGGAAGTCTACAATCAGCCCCAGCATTTT
>TRBV7-9|TRBD2|few|TRBJ2-3
CASSRSGDTQYF
TGTGCCAGCAGCCGTAGCGGGGATACGCAGTATTTT
>TRBV19|-|-|TRBJ1-1
CASSTGTENTEAFF
TGTGCCAGTAGTACCGGGACTGAGAACACTGAAGCTTTCTTT
>TRBV12-5|-|-|TRBJ1-1
CASGFNGRGNTEAFF
TGTGCTAGTGGGTTTAACGGACGGGGGAACACTGAAGCTTTCTTT
>TRBV5-1|-|-|TRBJ2-7
CASSLAAEGGGTYEQYF
TGCGCCAGCAGCTTGGCCGCCGAAGGGGGGGGAACCTACGAGCAGTACTTC
>TRBV6-1|-|-|TRBJ2-7
CASSEVDRIYEQYF
TGTGCCAGCAGTGAAGTCGACCGGATCTACGAGCAGTACTTC
>TRBV27|TRBD2|-|TRBJ2-5
CASSPGTSGAQETQYF
TGTGCCAGCAGTCCCGGGACTAGCGGGGCACAAGAGACCCAGTACTTC
>TRBV4-1|-|-|TRBJ1-3
CASSQDYGFGGNTIYF
TGCGCCAGCAGCCAAGATTATGGTTTTGGAGGAAACACCATATATTTT
>TRBV28|TRBD2|-|TRBJ2-7
CASRLAGGMGEQYF
TGTGCCAGCAGGCTAGCGGGAGGTATGGGCGAGCAGTACTTC
>TRBV6-1|-|-|TRBJ2-7
CASRLWGPYRYEQYF
TGTGCCAGCAGGTTGTGGGGACCGTACCGCTACGAGCAGTACTTC
>TRBV29-1|-|-|TRBJ1-2
CSAYNYYGYTF
TGCAGCGCTTACAACTACTATGGCTACACCTTC
>TRBV10-3|-|-|TRBJ1-2
CAISESPRLKSYGYTF
TGTGCCATCAGTGAGTCCCCGCGCCTCAAAAGCTATGGCTACACCTTC
>TRBV6-5|TRBD2|-|TRBJ2-1
CASSSEREEAGDEQFF
TGTGCCAGCAGTTCGGAGCGGGAGGAGGCCGGGGATGAGCAGTTCTTC
>TRBV7-2|-|-|TRBJ2-3
CASSPRWSSTDTQYF
TGTGCCAGCAGCCCGAGGTGGTCTTCCACAGATACGCAGTATTTT
>TRBV3-1|-|-|TRBJ2-7
CASSLGTPDYEQYF
TGTGCCAGCAGCCTCGGGACACCCGACTACGAGCAGTACTTC
>TRBV7-9|-|-|TRBJ2-7
CASSSGDGYEQYF
TGTGCCAGCAGCTCCGGGGACGGCTACGAGCAGTACTTC
>TRBV6-5|-|-|TRBJ1-1
CASREGRLMWAFF
TGTGCCAGCAGAGAGGGGCGACTAATGTGGGCTTTCTTT
>TRBV9|TRBD2|once|TRBJ2-5
CASSATRLAGGNLQETQYF
TGTGCCAGCAGCGCAACCCGACTAGCGGGAGGGAACCTCCAAGAGACCCAGTACTTC
>TRBV5-5|-|-|TRBJ2-7
CASVQNGPYEQYF
TGTGCCAGTGTACAGAACGGCCCCTACGAGCAGTACTTC
>TRBV7-9|TRBD1|-|TRBJ1-2
CASSPEGDRIF
TGTGCCAGCAGCCCCGAAGGGGACAGGATCTTC
>TRBV27|-|-|TRBJ1-5
CASSATGLSNQPQHF
TGTGCCAGCAGTGCGACAGGTTTGAGCAATCAGCCCCAGCATTTT
>TRBV11-2|-|few|TRBJ1-1
CASSLDLGPEAFF
TGTGCCAGCAGCTTAGATTTGGGGCCTGAAGCTTTCTTT
>TRBV6-1|-|-|TRBJ1-2
CASSVTSNYGYTF
TGTGCCAGCAGTGTGACATCTAACTATGGCTACACCTTC